A selection of T cell receptor beta chains follows, all from one sample in a study of blood T cell repertoires in COVID-19. Using immunoSEQ multiplex PCR, the repertoire was profiled, and TCRdb retains in-frame clones only, with some absent. The table has 150,000 or so clones, 75% to 90% seen once. The material sequenced was peripheral blood. Receptor source: a man aged 80 or over with acute or convalescent COVID-19. Each CDR3 is given with its conserved first and last residue. D genes are given only for firm matches. Expanded clones get a size class; other rows say once, few or many, or leave the size out.

>TRBV19|NA|TRBJ2-6|TRBD1
CASTRDRGVSGANVLTF
TGTGCCAGTACCCGGGACAGGGGGGTCTCTGGGGCCAACGTCCTGACTTTC
>TRBV5-1|NA|TRBJ1-1|NA
CASSLQGSDTEAFF
TGCGCCAGCAGCTTACAGGGTTCGGACACTGAAGCTTTCTTT
>TRBV9|NA|TRBJ2-3|TRBD2
CASSVVSGGDTQYF
TGTGCCAGCAGCGTAGTTAGCGGGGGAGATACGCAGTATTTT
>TRBV29-1|NA|TRBJ1-1|NA
CSVDGQNTEAFF
TGCAGCGTTGATGGGCAGAACACTGAAGCTTTCTTT
>TRBV5-1|NA|TRBJ1-1|NA
CASSLGRETEAFF
TGCGCCAGCAGCTTGGGGAGGGAGACTGAAGCTTTCTTT
>TRBV13|NA|TRBJ2-1|NA
CASSQWTIEPNEQFF
TGTGCCAGCAGCCAGTGGACTATTGAACCCAATGAGCAGTTCTTC
>TRBV7-8|NA|TRBJ1-4|NA
CASSLRGDGKLFF
TGTGCCAGCAGCCTTCGGGGGGACGGAAAACTGTTTTTT
>TRBV3-1/TRBV3-2|NA|TRBJ2-5|TRBD1
CASSQVGDRGETQYF
TGTGCCAGCAGCCAAGTGGGGGACAGGGGAGAGACCCAGTACTTC
>TRBV19|NA|TRBJ2-2|NA
CASIETGNTGELFF
TGTGCCAGTATCGAAACGGGAAACACCGGGGAGCTGTTTTTT
>TRBV6-5|NA|TRBJ1-2|TRBD1
CASSAGTGVYGYTF
TGTGCCAGCAGCGCGGGGACAGGGGTCTATGGCTACACCTTC
>TRBV30|NA|TRBJ1-1|NA
CAWTAVVLNTEAFF
TGTGCCTGGACAGCGGTCGTCCTCAACACTGAAGCTTTCTTT
>TRBV2|NA|TRBJ1-2|TRBD1
CASSDQGAGYGYTF
TGTGCCAGCAGTGACCAGGGGGCAGGCTATGGCTACACCTTC
>TRBV19|NA|TRBJ1-2|TRBD1
CASSGTGLYGYTF
TGTGCCAGTAGCGGGACAGGGCTATATGGCTACACCTTC
>TRBV5-1|NA|TRBJ2-5|TRBD1
CASSLGTGAQETQYF
TGCGCCAGCAGCTTGGGGACAGGGGCGCAAGAGACCCAGTACTTC
>TRBV6-5|NA|TRBJ1-2|TRBD1
CASKDRFVLTF
TGTGCCAGCAAGGACAGGTTCGTACTCACCTTC
>TRBV7-9|NA|TRBJ1-5|NA
CASSTDTYQPQHF
TGTGCCAGCAGCACCGACACCTATCAGCCCCAGCATTTT
>TRBV19|many|TRBJ1-2|NA
CASSIAGIGGYTF
TGTGCCAGTAGTATTGCAGGGATAGGTGGCTACACCTTC
>TRBV7-3|few|TRBJ2-3|TRBD2
CASSLIPASGVSSTDTQYF
TGTGCCAGCAGCTTAATCCCGGCTAGCGGAGTTTCTAGCACAGATACGCAGTATTTT
>TRBV6-1|NA|TRBJ2-7|TRBD2
CASSESSGRLDEQYF
TGTGCCAGCAGTGAATCGAGCGGGAGGCTGGACGAGCAGTACTTC